The 6 T cell receptor beta chains below were found in one sample sequenced in a study of brain T cells in children with intractable seizures. TCRdb's copy holds only in-frame clones and misses some; the assay was immunoSEQ multiplex PCR. Here the sample spans 70,000 to 85,000 clones, around nine tenths being singletons. Sequenced material: peripheral blood, taken at surgery. These receptors originate from a girl aged 2 to 9 with Rasmussen encephalitis and intractable seizures.

The chain combines TRBV1 with TRBJ1-3. TRBV1 has pseudogene status. The CDR3 has 12 amino acids. The CDR3 nucleotides are TGCACCAGCAGCCAAGATCGAGACACCATATATTTT. The encoded protein is CTSSQDRDTIYF.

Within the sample, this clone is medium-sized. The gene calls are TRBV28 and TRBJ1-2; the D is unclear. The CDR3 length is 14 residues. V lost 1 base, J lost 7 bases, and 13 bases lay in between. In germline, CDR1 is MDHEN, CDR2 SYDVKM. CDR3 sequence reads: CASSLSVGFGGYTF. The CDR3 DNA reads TGTGCCAGCAGTTTATCGGTGGGGTTCGGTGGCTACACCTTC.

V and J are TRBV27 and TRBJ1-1, with a tentative D call TRBD1 (5 bases). Deletions cut 6 bases from V and 6 bases from J, with 14 bases between. This CDR3 region has 13 residues. Per germline, CDR1 MNHEY and CDR2 SMNVEV (reference sequence). CDR3 bases: TGTGCCAGCAGGGGGGGTGGTCGGGCTGAAGCTTTCTTT. As protein: CASRGGGRAEAFF.

In this sample, this clone turned up a few times. The chain recombines TRBV4-1 with TRBJ1-5, with 8 bases identical to TRBD1. CDR1 and CDR2 (germline): MGHRA, YSYEKL. Trimming cost V 1 base and J 7 bases; bases outside gene matches: 9. This CDR3 has 16 residues. CDR3 nucleotide sequence: TGCGCCAGCAGCCAAGTGGGCAGGGGGCGAGGACAGCCCCAGCATTTT. Its protein is CASSQVGRGRGQPQHF.

The chain employs TRBV29-1 and TRBJ2-7, with TRBD2 as a possible D gene (5 bases). V was pared by 7 bases and J by 7 bases, with 23 bases between. The CDR3 has 14 residues. Germline V lookup: CDR1 SQVTM, CDR2 ANQGSEA. CDR3 nucleotide sequence: TGCAGCGCAGCTCGAGACACTACAACGGGGGAGCAGTACTTC. Translating gives CSAARDTTTGEQYF.

This chain links TRBV19 with TRBJ2-3, with 8 bases identical to TRBD2. The trim removed 3 bases at V and 2 bases at J, leaving 7 bases unmatched. CDR3 length: 16 residues. Germline V lookup: CDR1 LNHDA, CDR2 SQIVND (reference sequence). The CDR3 loop is CASSIRGGTLTDTQYF. CDR3 nucleotides: TGTGCCAGTAGTATTCGCGGGGGGACCCTCACAGATACGCAGTATTTT.